This T cell receptor beta chain is drawn from a study of CD8 T cells in ankylosing spondylitis. Study-wide results and limits: Typical of ankylosing spondylitis blood, it appeared, was a TCR beta motif of eight highly homologous variants.

V was clipped by 1 base and J by 6 bases, with 6 bases between them. Germline V lookup: CDR1 DFQATT, CDR2 SNEGSKA (reference sequence). The CDR3 is 11 residues long. Construction of TCR beta libraries was performed using quantitative 5'-RACE with molecular barcodes. Via MiXCR, TCRdb re-called the 5' RACE reads, giving one row per CDR3 protein. Here the sample spans 390,000 or so distinct CDR3 sequences, about a fifth being singletons. In its sample, this clonotype was seen a few times. What it binds is not known. Sequenced sample: blood, either unsorted or a sorted T cell fraction (not recorded which). V is TRBV20-1 and J is TRBJ1-1; no clear D. This clonotype was sampled from a male donor with ankylosing spondylitis. The CDR3 DNA reads as TGCAGTGCTAGAGTGGCCGCTGAAGCTTTCTTT. This sequence encodes CSARVAAEAFF.